These 30 T cell receptor beta chains were all obtained from the same sample, sequenced in a study of cytomegalovirus exposure and HLA in healthy donors. With 60 Vbeta and 13 Jbeta primers, the PCR was carried out. Assay: immunoSEQ multiplex PCR; the TCRdb copy retains only in-frame clones and omits some. The sample carries more than 150,000 clones, approximately 84% recorded once. The sequenced sample consisted of PBMCs. The receptors derive from a girl aged 5-17 years in good health and CMV-seropositive.

The gene calls are TRBV10-2 and TRBJ2-1; TRBD2 is a possible D gene (7 bases). The CDR3 extends over 14 amino acids. The V gene's germline CDR1 is WSHSY and CDR2 SAAADI. Trimming left V 11 bases short and J 2 bases short, with 16 bases between. For the CDR3, the DNA is TGCGCCGCCAGGGGTCTAGCGGCCTACAATGAGCAGTTCTTC. Amino acids: CAARGLAAYNEQFF.

The chain joins TRBV9 to TRBJ2-2; the D gene is possibly TRBD2 (5 bases). CDR3 length equals 14 residues. Germline V gene lookup returns CDR1 SGDLS and CDR2 YYNGEE. The germline V and J ends were trimmed by 0 bases and 4 bases, with 7 bases remaining between them. CDR3 in DNA: TGTGCCAGCAGCGTAGGCGAGGGCACCGGGGAGCTGTTTTTT. It specifies CASSVGEGTGELFF.

The chain combines TRBV5-5 with TRBJ1-2; TRBD1 aligns across 9 bases. The V segment lost 4 bases and the J segment 4 bases; nucleotides outside the gene matches: 8. The length of the CDR3 is 15 residues. Germline V CDR1 and CDR2: SGHKS, YYEKEE (reference sequence). The CDR3 DNA reads as TGTGCCAGCAGCGCTGGGGGACAGGGACCCTATGGCTACACCTTC. Amino acid sequence: CASSAGGQGPYGYTF. The whole variable domain, filled in from reference TRBV5-5 and TRBJ1-2, reads DAGVTQSPTHLIKTRGQQVTLRCSPISGHKSVSWYQQVLGQGPQFIFQYYEKEERGRGNFPDRFSARQFPNYSSELNVNALLLGDSALYLCASSAGGQGPYGYTFGSGTRLTVV.

The chain recombines TRBV4-3 with TRBJ1-2; D is unresolved. Trimming removed 0 bases from V and 13 bases from J, with 21 bases in between. This CDR3 contains 15 residues. CDR1 is LGHNA, CDR2 YSLEER, per germline. CDR3 loop: CASSQDQAGGPLSTF. CDR3 coding DNA: TGCGCCAGCAGCCAAGATCAAGCAGGAGGGCCCCTCTCCACCTTC.

A word on this clone: At the DNA level, this CDR3 is encoded by other sequences in the same sample as well. This chain connects TRBV19 to TRBJ2-7; 8 bases fit TRBD1. The CDR3 spans 13 residues. J gave up 3 bases and V 3 bases, and 1 base lay outside the gene matches. The V gene's germline CDR1 is LNHDA and CDR2 SQIVND (reference sequence). In DNA, the CDR3 is TGTGCCAGTAGTATCGACAGGGGCTACGAGCAGTACTTC. Translated: CASSIDRGYEQYF.

This sequence joins TRBV30 and TRBJ1-4; 7 positions match TRBD1. After removal of 2 bases from V and 8 bases from J, the junction contained 5 bases not matched to a gene. This CDR3 region has 13 residues. Germline loops: CDR1 GTSNPN, CDR2 SVGIG (reference sequence). The CDR3 DNA follows: TGTGCCTGGAGTAGGGGGCGCCAGGAAAAACTGTTTTTT. Its protein is CAWSRGRQEKLFF.

In nucleotides, the CDR3 is TGTGCCAGCGTCATTAGCGGGAGTCACACCGGGGAGCTGTTTTTT. Translated: CASVISGSHTGELFF. J is TRBJ2-2 and V is TRBV6-6; 9 nucleotides align to TRBD2. The length of the CDR3 is 15 residues. Per germline, CDR1 MNHNY and CDR2 SVGAGI (reference sequence). Trimming at V came to 8 bases and at J to 3 bases, leaving 7 bases not matched to a gene.

This chain's CDR3 is CASGLAGGNEQFF. CDR3 sequence (DNA): TGTGCCAGCGGACTAGCGGGAGGAAATGAGCAGTTCTTC. The chain combines TRBV19 with TRBJ2-1, with 14 bases aligning to TRBD2. There are 13 residues in the CDR3. J lost 7 bases, V lost 9 bases, and 2 bases had no gene match. Germline V lookup: CDR1 LNHDA, CDR2 SQIVND (reference sequence). The full variable domain, in which reference TRBV19 and TRBJ2-1 provide the parts outside the CDR3, is DGGITQSPKYLFRKEGQNVTLSCEQNLNHDAMYWYRQDPGQGLRLIYYSQIVNDFQKGDIAEGYSVSREKKESFPLTVTSAQKNPTAFYLCASGLAGGNEQFFGPGTRLTVL.

The chain employs TRBV7-9 and TRBJ2-1, with 14 nucleotides matching TRBD2. The V gene end was trimmed by 1 base and the J gene end by 2 bases; junction bases not matched to a gene: 4. This CDR3 is built from 18 residues. CDR1 and CDR2 (germline): SEHNR, FQNEAQ (reference sequence). Here the CDR3 reads CASSLGTSGRTPYNEQFF. CDR3 DNA: TGTGCCAGCAGCTTAGGGACTAGCGGGAGGACCCCCTACAATGAGCAGTTCTTC.

This rearrangement joins TRBV6-4 to TRBJ2-2; TRBD2 agrees at 8 bases. Unmatched junction bases numbered 11, after V lost 6 bases and J lost 2 bases. The germline V gene encodes CDR1 MRHNA and CDR2 SNTAGT. The CDR3 covers 17 residues. The DNA for the CDR3 is TGTGCCAGCAGCAGATCTGCTAGCGGGCCCAACACCGGGGAGCTGTTTTTT. It translates to CASSRSASGPNTGELFF.

This clone was seen just once. V is TRBV7-9 and J is TRBJ1-1, with 9 bases that match TRBD1. The germline CDR1 and CDR2 sequences are SEHNR and FQNEAQ (reference sequence). The CDR3 runs 14 residues. With 5 bases clipped from V and 6 bases from J, the junction kept 7 bases outside the gene matches. This chain's CDR3 is CASSTGQGASEAFF. Written as DNA, the CDR3 is TGTGCCAGCAGCACGGGACAGGGCGCATCTGAAGCTTTCTTT.

In DNA form, the CDR3 reads TGTGCCAGTAGTATCCCAGGGGGTTTTCAGCCCCAGCATTTT. This sequence encodes CASSIPGGFQPQHF. V usage is TRBV19 and J usage is TRBJ1-5, with TRBD1 matching over 7 bases. CDR1 and CDR2 from the germline V gene are LNHDA and SQIVND (reference sequence). The CDR3 spans 14 residues. V lost 3 bases, J lost 6 bases, and 5 bases stayed unmatched. Using reference TRBV19 and TRBJ1-5 for the parts outside the CDR3, the full variable domain is DGGITQSPKYLFRKEGQNVTLSCEQNLNHDAMYWYRQDPGQGLRLIYYSQIVNDFQKGDIAEGYSVSREKKESFPLTVTSAQKNPTAFYLCASSIPGGFQPQHFGDGTRLSIL.

The chain is built from TRBV18 and TRBJ1-2; the D gene is possibly TRBD1 (6 bases). The V and J ends lost 3 bases and 6 bases respectively, with 8 bases between them. The V gene's germline CDR1 is KGHSH and CDR2 LQKENI. CDR3 length: 12 residues. The CDR3 nucleotides read TGTGCCAGCTCACCGGGGGCGAATGGCTACACCTTC. It translates to CASSPGANGYTF.

The CDR3 region has the DNA TGTGCCAGCAGCGTTGGGACAGGTCCATACAATGAGCAGTTCTTC. This translates into CASSVGTGPYNEQFF. The chain carries TRBV27 and TRBJ2-1; 8 bases are a match to TRBD1. J gave up 4 bases and V 6 bases, and 8 bases lay outside the gene matches. The CDR3 length is 15 residues. From germline, CDR1 is MNHEY and CDR2 SMNVEV (reference sequence).

V and J are TRBV4-2 and TRBJ1-1; 7 positions match TRBD1. V trimming: 3 bases; J trimming: 5 bases; junction bases outside the gene matches: 12. The germline V gene has CDR1 LGHNA and CDR2 YNFKEQ. This CDR3 comprises 16 residues. CDR3 sequence: CASSQARAGGGTEAFF. As DNA, the CDR3 is TGTGCCAGCAGCCAGGCTAGGGCAGGGGGTGGAACTGAAGCTTTCTTT.

The J gene is TRBJ2-1, the V gene TRBV9, with D hard to call. The CDR3 runs 15 residues. CDR1 and CDR2 from the germline V gene are SGDLS and YYNGEE. V was shortened by 2 bases and J by 2 bases, with 11 bases between the two germline ends. CDR3 protein: CASSVSGRAYNEQFF. The DNA for the CDR3 is TGTGCCAGCAGCGTTAGTGGTCGGGCCTACAATGAGCAGTTCTTC.

J is TRBJ2-1 and V is TRBV6-1; the D gene is possibly TRBD1 (5 bases). CDR1 and CDR2 from the germline V gene are MNHNS and SASEGT. V gave up 11 bases and J gave up 5 bases, with 19 bases separating them. This CDR3 spans 14 amino acids. CDR3: CAGHRTQWDNEQFF. The CDR3 DNA is TGTGCCGGACACAGGACCCAGTGGGACAATGAGCAGTTCTTC.

The gene calls are TRBV9 and TRBJ2-7; D not resolved. The CDR3 sequence is 16 residues long. Trimming cost V 0 bases and J 0 bases, with 13 bases left between them. Germline CDR1 reads SGDLS; CDR2 reads YYNGEE. The CDR3 sequence: CASSVGAFESSYEQYF. CDR3 sequence (DNA): TGTGCCAGCAGCGTAGGAGCTTTTGAGAGCTCCTACGAGCAGTACTTC.

This chain links TRBV7-2 with TRBJ2-5; TRBD2 matches at 8 bases. The length of the CDR3 is 14 residues. In germline, CDR1 is SGHTA, CDR2 FQGNSA. Trimming at V came to 1 base and at J to 12 bases, leaving 10 bases not matched to a gene. The CDR3 DNA reads as TGTGCCAGCAGCTTAGTTCGGGAGGGCTCTAGCAAGTACTTC. This encodes CASSLVREGSSKYF.

This clone appeared once. This chain joins TRBV10-3 and TRBJ1-5; 7 nucleotides line up with TRBD1. This CDR3 is 15 amino acids long. V was clipped by 6 bases and J by 4 bases; unmatched bases: 9. Germline CDR1 reads ENHRY; CDR2 reads SYGVKD. CDR3 bases: TGTGCCATCAGCTCCGGGACAGCGGAGAATCAGCCCCAGCATTTT. Translated: CAISSGTAENQPQHF.

This CDR3 reads CASRSGVNTGELFF. CDR3 sequence (DNA): TGTGCCAGCAGGTCAGGGGTAAACACCGGGGAGCTGTTTTTT. The gene calls are TRBV27 and TRBJ2-2, with D perhaps matching TRBD1 (6 bases). This CDR3 is built from 14 residues. V was shortened by 6 bases and J by 2 bases, with 10 bases between the two germline ends. CDR1 and CDR2 from the germline V gene are MNHEY and SMNVEV (reference sequence).

J is TRBJ2-7 and V is TRBV9; 9 bases line up with TRBD2. Germline V lookup: CDR1 SGDLS, CDR2 YYNGEE. The CDR3 is 14 amino acids. The J segment lost 0 bases and the V segment lost 6 bases, leaving 4 bases of the junction unmatched. CDR3 coding DNA: TGTGCCAGCAACCTAGCGGGGACCTCCTACGAGCAGTACTTC. Translated, it gives CASNLAGTSYEQYF.

The J gene is TRBJ2-5, the V gene TRBV7-9, with 8 bases matching TRBD1. V was pared by 1 base and J by 2 bases, with 6 bases of the junction left unmatched. Germline-derived CDR1 and CDR2 are SEHNR and FQNEAQ (reference sequence). The CDR3 has 16 residues. The CDR3 bases are TGTGCCAGCAGCTTAGGGACAGGGAGTGGGCAAGAGACCCAGTACTTC. This translates into CASSLGTGSGQETQYF.

This chain uses TRBV27 with TRBJ1-2, with TRBD1 matching over 12 bases. The V segment lost 0 bases and the J segment 4 bases; nucleotides outside the gene matches: 6. CDR1 and CDR2 (germline): MNHEY, SMNVEV (reference sequence). This CDR3 has 17 residues. As DNA, the CDR3 is TGTGCCAGCAGTTTATCGAAGGGACAGGGGGCGAGCTATGGCTACACCTTC. Translating gives CASSLSKGQGASYGYTF.

This clone has only one observation. This sequence joins TRBV7-8 and TRBJ1-5, with 7 bases matching TRBD1. CDR3 length: 15 residues. The ends lost 5 bases at V and 2 bases at J; junction bases unmatched: 6. In germline, CDR1 is SGHVS, CDR2 FQNEAQ. The CDR3 is CASSSDRVGNQPQHF. CDR3 nucleotides: TGTGCCAGCAGCAGCGACAGGGTGGGCAATCAGCCCCAGCATTTT.

The gene calls are TRBV19 and TRBJ1-1, with D hard to call. The CDR3 spans 14 residues. Germline CDR1 is LNHDA and CDR2 is SQIVND (reference sequence). The ends were cut back, 6 bases at V and 1 base at J, with 12 bases in the middle. CDR3 amino acids: CASRVWAENTEAFF. CDR3 nucleotide sequence: TGTGCCAGTAGGGTGTGGGCAGAGAACACTGAAGCTTTCTTT.

The chain recombines TRBV20-1 with TRBJ2-7; D is undetermined. Per the germline V gene, CDR1 is DFQATT and CDR2 is SNEGSKA (reference sequence). Trimming pared 4 bases from V and 6 bases from J, leaving 10 bases between. There are 11 residues in the CDR3. CDR3 DNA sequence: TGCAGTGCTAAGAGACTGTCCGAGCAGTACTTC. Protein sequence: CSAKRLSEQYF.

The gene calls are TRBV2 and TRBJ2-5, with D possibly being TRBD2 (5 bases). CDR1 SNHLY and CDR2 FYNNEI come from the germline V gene. The CDR3 spans 16 residues. The V and J ends lost 4 bases and 2 bases respectively, with 17 bases between them. CDR3 nucleotides: TGTGCCAGCAGTGGAACACCGGGGAGTGGGCAAGAGACCCAGTACTTC. It yields the protein CASSGTPGSGQETQYF.

This clone was detected only once. The chain recombines TRBV10-3 with TRBJ2-1; TRBD2 aligns across 8 bases. The length of the CDR3 is 16 residues. V shed 4 bases, J shed 7 bases, and the junction held 12 bases outside the gene matches. CDR1 and CDR2 from the germline V gene are ENHRY and SYGVKD. Here the CDR3 DNA reads TGTGCCATCAGTGGTAGCGGGATAAGAGGGCTAAATGAGCAGTTCTTC. Protein product: CAISGSGIRGLNEQFF.

The rearrangement joins TRBV6-5 to TRBJ2-7, with D tentatively TRBD1 (6 bases). Germline CDR1 is MNHEY and CDR2 is SVGAGI. V lost 6 bases and J lost 7, with 19 bases in between. The CDR3 is 14 residues long. This CDR3 is CASRPGHSAKEQYF. The CDR3 bases are TGTGCCAGCAGACCGGGACACTCCGCTAAGGAGCAGTACTTC.